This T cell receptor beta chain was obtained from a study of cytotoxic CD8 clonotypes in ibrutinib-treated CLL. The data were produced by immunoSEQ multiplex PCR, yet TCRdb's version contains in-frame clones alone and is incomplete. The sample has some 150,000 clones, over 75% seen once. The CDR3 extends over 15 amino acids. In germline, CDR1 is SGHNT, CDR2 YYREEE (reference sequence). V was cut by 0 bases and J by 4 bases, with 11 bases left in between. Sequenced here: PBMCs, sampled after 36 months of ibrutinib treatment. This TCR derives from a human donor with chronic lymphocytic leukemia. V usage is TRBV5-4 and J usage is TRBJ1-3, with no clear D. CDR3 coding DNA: TGTGCCAGCAGCTTGGAAGGAGGACCCGGAAACACCATATATTTT. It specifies CASSLEGGPGNTIYF.